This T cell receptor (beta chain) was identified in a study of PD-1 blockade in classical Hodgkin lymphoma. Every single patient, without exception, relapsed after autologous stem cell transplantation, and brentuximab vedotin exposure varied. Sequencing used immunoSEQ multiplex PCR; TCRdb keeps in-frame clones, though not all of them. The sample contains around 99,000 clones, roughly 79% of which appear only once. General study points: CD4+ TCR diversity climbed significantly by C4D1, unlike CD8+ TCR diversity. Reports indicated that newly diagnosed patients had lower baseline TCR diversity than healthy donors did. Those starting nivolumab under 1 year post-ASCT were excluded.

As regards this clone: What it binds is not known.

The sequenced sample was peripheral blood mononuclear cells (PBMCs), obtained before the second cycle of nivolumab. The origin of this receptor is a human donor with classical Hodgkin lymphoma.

The CDR3 nucleotides are TGTGCCAGCAGCTTATTAACCGAGCAGTTCTTC. Protein product: CASSLLTEQFF. This chain connects TRBV11-2 to TRBJ2-1; D not certain. This CDR3 comprises 11 residues. CDR1 is SGHAT, CDR2 FQNNGV, per germline. V was trimmed by 2 bases and J by 10 bases, leaving 6 bases between them.